Each of the 9 T cell receptor beta chains below was sequenced from the same sample in a study of T-cell reconstitution after alpha-beta-depleted transplantation in children. Preparation of the TCRbeta library was carried out with unique molecular identifiers. TCRdb re-called the PCR reads with MiXCR, one entry per CDR3 protein. This table has nearly 400,000 distinct CDR3 sequences, 20% appearing once. The source material was PBMCs from the stem cell graft donor, sampled from the stem cell graft. The receptors derive from a human donor who donated a stem cell graft to a child with acute myeloid leukemia.

In this sample, this clonotype turned up many times. This chain uses TRBV6-5 with TRBJ2-1, with 9 bases aligning to TRBD1. Germline loops: CDR1 MNHEY, CDR2 SVGAGI. V shed 7 bases and J 8 bases; nucleotides not matched to a gene: 12. The CDR3 is 15 amino acids. The CDR3 sequence: CASMGGTGRAYEQFF. CDR3 in DNA: TGTGCCAGCATGGGGGGGACAGGGAGGGCATATGAGCAGTTCTTC.

The genes are TRBV27 and TRBJ2-7, with 11 positions matching TRBD2. This CDR3 has 16 amino acids. Per the germline V gene, CDR1 is MNHEY and CDR2 is SMNVEV (reference sequence). Losses at the gene ends were 4 bases for V and 0 bases for J; bases not matched to a gene: 5. As DNA, the CDR3 is TGTGCCAGCAGTTCCGTTGGGACTAGCGGCTCCTACGAGCAGTACTTC. The encoded protein is CASSSVGTSGSYEQYF.

V and J are TRBV12-5 and TRBJ2-1, with 7 positions matching TRBD2. Germline assignment: CDR1 LGHNT and CDR2 FRNRAP. Trimming at V came to 0 bases and at J to 9 bases, leaving 2 bases not matched to a gene. This CDR3 contains 13 residues. The CDR3 protein is CASGLVSGGEQFF. The CDR3 DNA is TGTGCTAGTGGTTTGGTATCGGGGGGTGAGCAGTTCTTC.

This clonotype has at least ten counts. This chain uses TRBV20-1 with TRBJ2-3; D is undetermined. Trimming pared 6 bases from V and 2 bases from J, leaving 9 bases between. Germline V gene lookup returns CDR1 DFQATT and CDR2 SNEGSKA (reference sequence). This CDR3 spans 12 amino acids. The chain's CDR3 is CSATKDTDTQYF. For the CDR3, the DNA is TGCAGTGCCACGAAAGACACAGATACGCAGTATTTT.

This clonotype was counted between two and nine times. This rearrangement joins TRBV7-2 to TRBJ1-4; no firm D call. The length of the CDR3 is 13 residues. Germline CDR1 is SGHTA and CDR2 is FQGNSA. Deletions cut 1 base from V and 7 bases from J, with 7 bases between. This chain's CDR3 is CASSLVSSEKLFF. CDR3 DNA sequence: TGTGCCAGCAGCTTAGTTTCTTCTGAAAAACTGTTTTTT.

This chain links TRBV7-9 with TRBJ2-7; 8 nucleotides agree with TRBD1. Germline assignment: CDR1 SEHNR and CDR2 FQNEAQ (reference sequence). The CDR3 length is 13 residues. Trimming removed 5 bases from V and 5 bases from J; junction bases left unmatched: 5. The CDR3 DNA sequence: TGTGCCAGCAGCCCACCGGGACAGGACGAGCAGTACTTC. Its protein product is CASSPPGQDEQYF.

The V and J genes are TRBV7-7 and TRBJ2-1; 10 bases align to TRBD2. This CDR3 has 14 residues. Germline CDR1 reads SSHAT; CDR2 reads FNYEAQ (reference sequence). Unmatched junction bases numbered 6, after V lost 5 bases and J lost 8 bases. DNA for the CDR3: TGTGCCAGCAGCCCTTCTGGGACTAGCGATGAGCAGTTCTTC. The encoded protein is CASSPSGTSDEQFF.

V and J are TRBV29-1 and TRBJ2-2, with 10 bases fitting TRBD2. The junction had 7 bases not matched to a gene; V was cut back by 7 bases and J by 2 bases. Germline V CDR1 and CDR2: SQVTM, ANQGSEA. This CDR3 has 15 amino acids. The CDR3 DNA reads as TGCAGCGGCTGGACTAGCGGCACCAACACCGGGGAGCTGTTTTTT. Protein sequence: CSGWTSGTNTGELFF.

V usage is TRBV24-1 and J usage is TRBJ2-5, with 7 nucleotides matching TRBD1. This CDR3 spans 14 amino acids. V was pared by 4 bases and J by 2 bases, with 3 bases of the junction left unmatched. Germline V lookup: CDR1 KGHDR, CDR2 SFDVKD. CDR3 amino acids: CATSEGQLQETQYF. The CDR3, as DNA: TGTGCCACCAGTGAGGGACAGTTACAAGAGACCCAGTACTTC.